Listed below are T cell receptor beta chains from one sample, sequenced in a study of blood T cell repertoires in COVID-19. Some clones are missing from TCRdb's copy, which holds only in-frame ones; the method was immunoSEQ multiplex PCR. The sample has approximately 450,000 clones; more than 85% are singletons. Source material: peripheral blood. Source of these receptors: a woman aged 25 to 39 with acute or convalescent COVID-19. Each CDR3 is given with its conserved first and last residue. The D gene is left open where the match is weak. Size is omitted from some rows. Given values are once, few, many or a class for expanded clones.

TGTGCCAGCAGTCGGACATCCTCCTACGAGCAGTACTTC,CASSRTSSYEQYF,TRBV12-3/TRBV12-4,-,TRBJ2-7,-
TGCGCCAGTCGACAGGGCTCCACCGGGGAGCTGTTTTTT,CASRQGSTGELFF,TRBV10-2,-,TRBJ2-2,TRBD1
TGTGCCAGCAGCTTAGGGTCGCAGTACGAGCAGTACTTC,CASSLGSQYEQYF,TRBV7-9,-,TRBJ2-7,-
TGCGCCAGCAGCCCCCAACCAGGCACCGGGGAGCTGTTTTTT,CASSPQPGTGELFF,TRBV5-1,-,TRBJ2-2,-
TGTGCCTGGAGTGCGGGGTTCGATGAGCAGTTCTTC,CAWSAGFDEQFF,TRBV30,-,TRBJ2-1,-
TGTGCCTGGGGGCCCTGGACAGGCCTAGCCTACGAGCAGTACTTC,CAWGPWTGLAYEQYF,TRBV30,once,TRBJ2-7,TRBD1
TGTGCCAGCAGTAACCTAGACAGGGGGTCTCAGCCCCAGCATTTT,CASSNLDRGSQPQHF,TRBV2,-,TRBJ1-5,TRBD1
TGTGCCAGCAGCTTGGTAGCGGCGCCGCAGTACTTC,CASSLVAAPQYF,TRBV5-6,-,TRBJ2-7,-
TGTGCCAGCAGCCAATCCGTAAAAGAGACCCAGTACTTC,CASSQSVKETQYF,TRBV4-2,-,TRBJ2-5,-
TGTGCCAGCAGTGCTCAGGGGGCTAATCAGCCCCAGCATTTT,CASSAQGANQPQHF,TRBV6-2/TRBV6-3,once,TRBJ1-5,TRBD1
TGTGCCAGCAGTGAAGACTCCGCCAAAAACATTCAGTACTTC,CASSEDSAKNIQYF,TRBV2,-,TRBJ2-4,-
TGTGCCACCAGTGGAGTCCGGGACACAGGGTTCCTAAACAATGAGCAGTTCTTC,CATSGVRDTGFLNNEQFF,TRBV24-1,-,TRBJ2-1,-
TGTGCCAGCAGTCAGGGTTCCTATAATTCACCCCTCCACTTT,CASSQGSYNSPLHF,TRBV2,-,TRBJ1-6,-
TGTGCCAGCAGTCACAAAGACAGGGGTTGGGACGAGCAGTACTTC,CASSHKDRGWDEQYF,TRBV2,-,TRBJ2-7,TRBD1
TGTGCCAGCAGTTTATCGCGGGGGTCGCAAGGATCAAAGAGCTATGGCTACACCTTC,CASSLSRGSQGSKSYGYTF,TRBV28,-,TRBJ1-2,-
TGTGCCAGCAGCTTGTCCTCGCAAGGGGGAAGTTATGGCTACACCTTC,CASSLSSQGGSYGYTF,TRBV5-5,-,TRBJ1-2,-
TGTGCCACCAGTGATTTGGACTTCTCCTACGAGCAGTACTTC,CATSDLDFSYEQYF,TRBV24-1,-,TRBJ2-7,-
TGCGCCAGCAGCCACTTAAAACGGGGGGGCGGCTACAATGAGCAGTTCTTC,CASSHLKRGGGYNEQFF,TRBV4-1,-,TRBJ2-1,TRBD2
TGTGCCAGCAGTCTTAGCGGGGGGCCGTACAATGAGCAGTTCTTC,CASSLSGGPYNEQFF,TRBV27,-,TRBJ2-1,TRBD2
TGCAGTGCTAGAGGGACAGACCTTACCCACTTT,CSARGTDLTHF,TRBV20-1,-,TRBJ1-6,-
TGTGCCAGCAGCTTAATGACTAGCGGGGGGGGCACAGATACGCAGTATTTT,CASSLMTSGGGTDTQYF,TRBV7-3,-,TRBJ2-3,TRBD2
TGTGCCAGTAGTATCGGGAGGGCCACTGAAGCTTTCTTT,CASSIGRATEAFF,TRBV19,-,TRBJ1-1,-
TGTGCCAGCAGTGGACTAGCTGGGCCCGGCACCGGGGAGCTGTTTTTT,CASSGLAGPGTGELFF,TRBV25-1,-,TRBJ2-2,TRBD2
TGTGCCAGCACCGCGACAGGGTCCGAGCAGTACTTC,CASTATGSEQYF,TRBV12-3/TRBV12-4,-,TRBJ2-7,TRBD1
TGTGCCAGCAAGACCCCTAGCGGGGGGATCCGGGGGGAGCTGTTTTTT,CASKTPSGGIRGELFF,TRBV28,-,TRBJ2-2,TRBD2
TGTGCCAGCAGCCACTCGGACAACCAAGAGACCCAGTACTTC,CASSHSDNQETQYF,TRBV3-1/TRBV3-2,-,TRBJ2-5,-
TGTGCCAGCAGCTCGGACTCGACAGGGACAGATACGCAGTATTTT,CASSSDSTGTDTQYF,TRBV11-2,-,TRBJ2-3,TRBD1
TGTGCCAGCACCGCACCCAGGACTAGCCAGATAACAGATACGCAGTATTTT,CASTAPRTSQITDTQYF,TRBV5-6,-,TRBJ2-3,TRBD2
TGTGCCAGCAGAGCCTCCGGGAACACTGAAGCTTTCTTT,CASRASGNTEAFF,TRBV9,-,TRBJ1-1,-